The 10 T cell receptor beta chains below all came from one sample that was sequenced in a study of blood T cell repertoires in COVID-19. Generated by immunoSEQ multiplex PCR, the TCRdb table keeps only in-frame clones and is missing some. The data contain fewer than 350,000 clones, 86% of them singletons. Sequencing was performed on PBMCs or T cells enriched from blood (not recorded which). Source of these receptors: a middle-aged woman with acute COVID-19.

The V and J genes are TRBV5-4 and TRBJ2-7; the match to TRBD1 covers 9 bases. This CDR3 is 14 amino acids long. Per the germline V gene, CDR1 is SGHNT and CDR2 is YYREEE (reference sequence). V gave up 2 bases and J gave up 5 bases; unmatched junction bases: 5. The CDR3 spells CASSFTGGRNEQYF. CDR3 sequence (DNA): TGTGCCAGCAGCTTTACAGGGGGCAGGAACGAGCAGTACTTC.

The chain joins TRBV28 to TRBJ1-2, with 8 bases lining up with TRBD1. The CDR3 consists of 14 residues. The junction had 3 bases not matched to a gene; V was cut back by 6 bases and J by 0 bases. Germline V gives CDR1 MDHEN, CDR2 SYDVKM. Here the CDR3 reads CASSLDRANYGYTF. CDR3 coding DNA: TGTGCCAGCAGCCTGGACAGGGCTAACTATGGCTACACCTTC.

The chain uses TRBV28 and TRBJ1-2, with D uncertain. CDR3 size: 15 residues. The germline V gene has CDR1 MDHEN and CDR2 SYDVKM. V was shortened by 4 bases and J by 0 bases, with 12 bases between the two germline ends. CDR3 sequence (DNA): TGTGCCAGCAGTTCCGGGCGGGCCTCTAACTATGGCTACACCTTC. It translates to CASSSGRASNYGYTF.

The chain carries TRBV19 and TRBJ2-2; weak D call: TRBD2 (5 bases). Trimming removed 3 bases from V and 6 bases from J, with 11 bases in between. The CDR3 covers 14 residues. Germline V gene sequence: CDR1 LNHDA, CDR2 SQIVND (reference sequence). The chain's CDR3 is CASSMGVRAGELFF. The CDR3 DNA reads TGTGCCAGTAGTATGGGAGTTCGCGCCGGGGAGCTGTTTTTT.

A few counts support this clone. The V and J genes are TRBV9 and TRBJ1-1, with 7 bases matching TRBD1. The CDR3 extends over 15 amino acids. Germline V CDR1 and CDR2: SGDLS, YYNGEE. The V and J ends lost 3 bases and 5 bases, in that order; junction bases with no gene match: 10. Here the CDR3 reads CASSARGLGMTEAFF. CDR3 bases: TGTGCCAGCAGCGCAAGGGGGCTGGGCATGACTGAAGCTTTCTTT.

A few counts support this clone. The chain employs TRBV2 and TRBJ1-1, with 7 positions matching TRBD1. Germline values: CDR1 SNHLY, CDR2 FYNNEI. The CDR3 consists of 19 residues. The trim removed 8 bases at V and 0 bases at J, leaving 21 bases unmatched. CDR3 nucleotide sequence: TGTGCCAGCTTAGAAAGAGTTACTAGCGGGACAGCCTTGAACACTGAAGCTTTCTTT. As protein: CASLERVTSGTALNTEAFF.

This clone was seen a single time. V is TRBV28 and J is TRBJ1-2; D is perhaps TRBD1 (5 bases). Germline V lookup: CDR1 MDHEN, CDR2 SYDVKM. The CDR3 covers 14 residues. The V end lost 5 bases, the J end lost 3 bases, and 13 bases lay between the germline ends. CDR3 in amino acids: CASSPTGRDYGYTF. The CDR3 DNA reads TGTGCCAGCAGTCCTACAGGCCGAGACTATGGCTACACCTTC.

This clone was recorded once. V gene TRBV4-3 combines with J gene TRBJ2-2; the D is unclear. The germline V gene has CDR1 LGHNA and CDR2 YSLEER. The V gene lost 4 bases and the J gene lost 5 bases, with 8 bases spanning the gap. The CDR3 has 13 residues. The CDR3 DNA sequence: TGCGCCAGCAGCCCCGACATGACCGGGGAGCTGTTTTTT. Translated, it gives CASSPDMTGELFF.

The chain links TRBV19 to TRBJ2-2; D might be TRBD1 (5 bases). The CDR3 covers 16 residues. Germline V CDR1 and CDR2: LNHDA, SQIVND (reference sequence). V lost 1 base and J lost 3, with 12 bases in between. As DNA, the CDR3 is TGTGCCAGTAGTATAGCCCCAGGGTCGTACACCGGGGAGCTGTTTTTT. Translation gives CASSIAPGSYTGELFF.

The chain has TRBV28 and TRBJ2-7; perhaps TRBD1 as D (6 bases). Germline V CDR1 and CDR2: MDHEN, SYDVKM. The CDR3 contains 15 residues. The ends were cut back, 7 bases at V and 4 bases at J, with 20 bases in the middle. The CDR3 DNA reads as TGTGCCAGCATTTCCGGGACAAGGGGTGGGTACGAGCAGTACTTC. This gives the protein CASISGTRGGYEQYF.